One and the same sample provided the 30 T cell receptor beta chains below, sequenced in a study of blood T cell repertoires in COVID-19. Produced via immunoSEQ multiplex PCR; TCRdb's table is partial and in-frame only. The sample includes 250,000 to 350,000 clones, over 75% of them seen just once. Sequencing input: peripheral blood. These receptors originate from a woman between 45 and 60 years old who had recovered from COVID-19.

This chain uses TRBV6-8 with TRBJ2-7; 14 bases are shared with TRBD2. Per germline, CDR1 MNHGY and CDR2 SAAAGT. V trimming: 1 base; J trimming: 0 bases; junction bases outside the gene matches: 8. CDR3 length: 19 amino acids. The CDR3 sequence: CASSYLGLAGGTSSYEQYF. CDR3 nucleotide sequence: TGTGCCAGCAGTTACTTAGGACTAGCGGGGGGAACTAGCTCCTACGAGCAGTACTTC.

The chain couples TRBV30 to TRBJ1-6; the match to TRBD1 covers 8 bases. The V segment lost 8 bases and the J segment 10 bases; nucleotides outside the gene matches: 10. Germline V gives CDR1 GTSNPN, CDR2 SVGIG (reference sequence). The CDR3 totals 13 residues. The CDR3 sequence: CAGGQAATSPLHF. CDR3 nucleotides: TGTGCCGGGGGACAGGCTGCGACCTCACCCCTCCACTTT. Full variable domain (missing parts from reference TRBV30 and TRBJ1-6): SQTIHQWPATLVQPVGSPLSLECTVEGTSNPNLYWYRQAAGRGLQLLFYSVGIGQISSEVPQNLSASRPQDRQFILSSKKLLLSDSGFYLCAGGQAATSPLHFGNGTRLTVT.

The chain is built from TRBV7-2 and TRBJ1-2; D may be TRBD1 (5 bases). The CDR3 contains 15 residues. From germline, CDR1 is SGHTA and CDR2 FQGNSA. V was pared by 4 bases and J by 2 bases, with 14 bases between. The CDR3 is CASSSPVAGNYGYTF. CDR3 sequence (DNA): TGTGCCAGCAGCTCCCCTGTCGCAGGGAACTATGGCTACACCTTC.

The chain joins TRBV28 to TRBJ1-2; 12 nucleotides match TRBD1. The CDR3 is 16 amino acids. The germline V gene encodes CDR1 MDHEN and CDR2 SYDVKM. V gave up 8 bases and J gave up 3 bases; unmatched junction bases: 10. The CDR3 loop is CASGGTGGGKYYGYTF. The CDR3 bases are TGTGCCAGCGGCGGGACAGGGGGCGGGAAGTACTATGGCTACACCTTC.

This chain joins TRBV19 and TRBJ2-2, with 8 positions matching TRBD1. V was clipped by 9 bases and J by 1 base; unmatched bases: 4. Germline values: CDR1 LNHDA, CDR2 SQIVND (reference sequence). The CDR3 totals 14 residues. The CDR3 coding sequence is TGTGCCAGCCACGGACAGGGGAACACCGGGGAGCTGTTTTTT. It specifies CASHGQGNTGELFF.

CDR3 coding DNA: TGTGCCAGCAGCTTAGAAGTAGCGGGAGGCGCTACCTACGAGCAGTACTTC. This gives the protein CASSLEVAGGATYEQYF. The rearrangement uses TRBV11-2 and TRBJ2-7, with 10 bases identical to TRBD2. CDR3 length equals 17 residues. Germline CDR1 reads SGHAT; CDR2 reads FQNNGV. V shed 0 bases and J 2 bases; nucleotides not matched to a gene: 7. Supplemented by reference TRBV11-2 and TRBJ2-7, the full variable domain reads EAGVAQSPRYKIIEKRQSVAFWCNPISGHATLYWYQQILGQGPKLLIQFQNNGVVDDSQLPKDRFSAERLKGVDSTLKIQPAKLEDSAVYLCASSLEVAGGATYEQYFGPGTRLTVT.

The chain combines TRBV7-2 with TRBJ2-7; 7 bases fit TRBD1. CDR1 and CDR2 (germline): SGHTA, FQGNSA. V dropped 0 bases and J dropped 5; count of bases not matched to a gene: 4. The CDR3 length is 14 residues. The CDR3 nucleotides are TGTGCCAGCAGCTTAGCCGGGACAGCTGACGAGCAGTACTTC. Encoded protein: CASSLAGTADEQYF.

The chain couples TRBV5-1 to TRBJ2-3; 9 bases map to TRBD2. Germline assignment: CDR1 SGHRS and CDR2 YFSETQ. The CDR3 totals 13 residues. With 7 bases clipped from V and 2 bases from J, the junction kept 2 bases outside the gene matches. CDR3 bases: TGCGCCAGCGCGGGGGGGGACACAGATACGCAGTATTTT. Protein product: CASAGGDTDTQYF.

The J gene is TRBJ2-7, the V gene TRBV7-3; tentatively, D is TRBD2 (5 bases). CDR3 length: 14 amino acids. Trimming pared 5 bases from V and 7 bases from J, leaving 18 bases between. Germline V gene lookup returns CDR1 SGHTA and CDR2 FQGTGA. CDR3 sequence: CASSPQRYPREQYF. The CDR3 coding sequence is TGTGCCAGCAGCCCTCAGCGGTACCCTCGAGAGCAGTACTTC.

The chain combines TRBV4-3 with TRBJ2-3, with 11 bases matching TRBD2. The V segment lost 1 base and the J segment 2 bases; nucleotides outside the gene matches: 11. The CDR3 spans 19 residues. Germline assignment: CDR1 LGHNA and CDR2 YSLEER. CDR3 DNA sequence: TGCGCCAGCAGCCAAGGGTCTAGCGGGGGGACGGCTATCACAGATACGCAGTATTTT. This translates into CASSQGSSGGTAITDTQYF.

The genes are TRBV5-1 and TRBJ2-7; possibly TRBD1 for D (6 bases). There are 13 residues in the CDR3. CDR1 is SGHRS, CDR2 YFSETQ, per germline. Trimming shortened V by 3 bases and J by 6 bases, and 13 bases separated the two germline ends. CDR3: CASSSQTGSEQYF. In DNA form, the CDR3 reads TGCGCCAGCAGCTCTCAGACAGGCTCCGAGCAGTACTTC.

The rearrangement joins TRBV10-1 to TRBJ2-7, with TRBD1 identical over 7 bases. Germline assignment: CDR1 WNHNN and CDR2 SYGVQD (reference sequence). The CDR3 is made up of 15 amino acids. V shed 3 bases, J shed 4 bases, and the junction held 9 bases outside the gene matches. CDR3 bases: TGCGCCAGCAGTGATCCCGGGACAGTGGTGTACGAGCAGTACTTC. It codes for CASSDPGTVVYEQYF.

J is TRBJ2-7 and V is TRBV5-4, with 7 bases identical to TRBD1. The CDR3 loop spans 13 amino acids. After removal of 4 bases from V and 7 bases from J, the junction contained 8 bases not matched to a gene. Germline assignment: CDR1 SGHNT and CDR2 YYREEE (reference sequence). CDR3 DNA sequence: TGTGCCAGCAGCCCCGGACAGGTGGATGAGCAGTACTTC. Its translation is CASSPGQVDEQYF. Looking up the rest from reference TRBV5-4 and TRBJ2-7 gives the full variable domain: ETGVTQSPTHLIKTRGQQVTLRCSSQSGHNTVSWYQQALGQGPQFIFQYYREEENGRGNFPPRFSGLQFPNYSSELNVNALELDDSALYLCASSPGQVDEQYFGPGTRLTVT.

V gene TRBV30 combines with J gene TRBJ2-7; 7 nucleotides align to TRBD1. The CDR3 covers 13 residues. V shed 1 base, J shed 4 bases, and the junction held 4 bases outside the gene matches. Germline V gene sequence: CDR1 GTSNPN, CDR2 SVGIG (reference sequence). The CDR3 here is CAWSGDSKYEQYF. The CDR3 coding sequence is TGTGCCTGGAGTGGGGACAGTAAATACGAGCAGTACTTC.

As regards this clone: Other DNA sequences within the sample encode an identical CDR3. The chain uses TRBV6-5 and TRBJ1-2, with a possible D match to TRBD1 (6 bases). CDR1 is MNHEY and CDR2 is SVGAGI in the germline V gene. The V end was cut by 5 bases, the J end by 2 bases, with 9 bases between. The CDR3 is 13 residues long. This CDR3 reads CASSLTGNYGYTF. The CDR3 DNA is TGTGCCAGCAGTCTCACAGGGAACTATGGCTACACCTTC.

The CDR3 is CASRDNKAEAFF. CDR3 nucleotide sequence: TGTGCCAGCAGGGACAATAAGGCTGAAGCTTTCTTT. The chain recombines TRBV6-5 with TRBJ1-1; tentatively, D is TRBD1 (5 bases). CDR1 is MNHEY, CDR2 SVGAGI, per germline. Trimming removed 6 bases from V and 6 bases from J, with 11 bases in between. CDR3 length equals 12 residues.

This chain links TRBV19 with TRBJ2-3, with TRBD2 matching over 7 bases. V shed 7 bases, J shed 1 base, and the junction held 14 bases outside the gene matches. The CDR3 loop spans 17 amino acids. CDR1 is LNHDA and CDR2 is SQIVND in the germline V gene (reference sequence). The CDR3 loop is CASKPVFAGDRTDTQYF. The CDR3 DNA follows: TGTGCCAGTAAACCCGTCTTTGCGGGGGACCGCACAGATACGCAGTATTTT.

The chain is built from TRBV11-3 and TRBJ1-1; a possible D gene is TRBD1 (6 bases). Per the germline V gene, CDR1 is SGHNT and CDR2 is YENEEA. The CDR3 contains 13 residues. Trimming removed 6 bases from V and 10 bases from J, with 18 bases in between. CDR3 nucleotide sequence: TGTGCCAGCAGTTTCGACAGGAAGGGTCGAGCTTTCTTT. It yields the protein CASSFDRKGRAFF.

The chain is built from TRBV6-2 or TRBV6-3 and TRBJ2-5, with TRBD2 matching over 14 bases. CDR3 size: 15 residues. CDR1 is MNHEY and CDR2 is SVGEGT in the germline V gene. The trim removed 5 bases at V and 4 bases at J, leaving 3 bases unmatched. The CDR3 sequence: CASSPGLAGVETQYF. The CDR3 DNA follows: TGTGCCAGCAGTCCGGGACTAGCGGGAGTAGAGACCCAGTACTTC.

This chain links TRBV7-8 with TRBJ1-6, with 8 positions matching TRBD1. With 4 bases clipped from V and 10 bases from J, the junction kept 6 bases outside the gene matches. Germline CDR1 SGHVS, CDR2 FQNEAQ. CDR3 length: 14 residues. This CDR3 reads CASSYGQGGSPLHF. CDR3 DNA: TGTGCCAGCAGCTACGGACAGGGAGGCTCACCCCTCCACTTT.

V and J are TRBV7-3 and TRBJ2-3; D is unresolved. Trimming shortened V by 0 bases and J by 2 bases, and 12 bases separated the two germline ends. This CDR3 comprises 16 residues. CDR1 SGHTA and CDR2 FQGTGA come from the germline V gene. CDR3 region: CASSLTASQVTDTQYF. In DNA form, the CDR3 reads TGTGCCAGCAGCTTAACGGCCTCCCAAGTCACAGATACGCAGTATTTT.

The chain carries TRBV9 and TRBJ1-2; TRBD1 aligns across 9 bases. There are 13 residues in the CDR3. CDR1 SGDLS and CDR2 YYNGEE come from the germline V gene. V was pared by 4 bases and J by 5 bases, with 3 bases of the junction left unmatched. CDR3 region: CASSPGTGYGYTF. The CDR3 nucleotides read TGTGCCAGCAGCCCAGGGACAGGGTATGGCTACACCTTC.

The chain uses TRBV5-1 and TRBJ2-1, with TRBD1 as a possible D gene (6 bases). The CDR3 is 16 residues long. The V and J ends lost 3 bases and 1 base respectively, with 14 bases between them. Germline V CDR1 and CDR2: SGHRS, YFSETQ. In DNA form, the CDR3 reads TGCGCCAGCAGCTACCAGTGGGGGCCGTCCTACAATGAGCAGTTCTTC. Translating gives CASSYQWGPSYNEQFF.

The J gene is TRBJ2-3, the V gene TRBV12-5, with 8 bases aligning to TRBD2. Germline loops: CDR1 LGHNT, CDR2 FRNRAP. The V segment lost 9 bases and the J segment 6 bases; nucleotides outside the gene matches: 17. The CDR3 runs 16 residues. Here the CDR3 reads CARAPGVAGWWDTQYF. In nucleotides, the CDR3 is TGTGCTAGAGCCCCCGGGGTAGCGGGGTGGTGGGATACGCAGTATTTT.

This chain uses TRBV11-3 with TRBJ2-1, with 9 bases that match TRBD2. In germline, CDR1 is SGHNT, CDR2 YENEEA. The CDR3 loop spans 14 amino acids. V was clipped by 5 bases and J by 7 bases; unmatched bases: 6. CDR3 DNA: TGTGCCAGCAGCCCCGGGACTAGCCGTAATGAGCAGTTCTTC. It specifies CASSPGTSRNEQFF.

The chain links TRBV12-3 or TRBV12-4 to TRBJ2-2; D uncertain. V lost 6 bases, J lost 6 bases, and 5 bases lay in between. CDR3 length: 11 residues. Here the CDR3 reads CASSRSGELFF. CDR3 DNA: TGTGCCAGCAGCCGGTCCGGGGAGCTGTTTTTT.

This chain links TRBV15 with TRBJ1-5, with D unclear. V was pared by 0 bases and J by 4 bases, with 10 bases between. CDR1 is LNHNV, CDR2 YYDKDF, per germline (reference sequence). The CDR3 length is 15 residues. The CDR3, as DNA: TGTGCCACCAGCAGAGATGTCCAGTCAAATCAGCCCCAGCATTTT. Translating gives CATSRDVQSNQPQHF.

This clone was detected only a few times. The chain carries TRBV7-2 and TRBJ1-1; maybe TRBD1 (5 bases). Germline V lookup: CDR1 SGHTA, CDR2 FQGNSA. Between the trimmed V and J ends, which lost 4 bases and 5 bases, there was a span of 14 bases. The CDR3 extends over 14 amino acids. This chain's CDR3 is CASSSLGGSTEAFF. DNA for the CDR3: TGTGCCAGCAGCTCCCTTGGGGGGAGTACTGAAGCTTTCTTT.

This chain uses TRBV19 with TRBJ1-2; D uncertain. The CDR3 is made up of 14 amino acids. V was trimmed by 2 bases and J by 4 bases, leaving 11 bases between them. Germline CDR1 reads LNHDA; CDR2 reads SQIVND (reference sequence). DNA for the CDR3: TGTGCCAGTAGTATATCCCCGGAGAGCTATGGCTACACCTTC. It is translated as CASSISPESYGYTF.

This sequence joins TRBV6-2 or TRBV6-3 and TRBJ1-5, with 10 positions matching TRBD1. Trimming cost V 5 bases and J 6 bases; bases outside gene matches: 10. CDR3 length: 16 residues. Germline CDR1 is MNHEY and CDR2 is SVGEGT. The CDR3 nucleotides are TGTGCCAGCAGTCCCCGGGACAGGGGAGAACGTCAGCCCCAGCATTTT. Translated: CASSPRDRGERQPQHF.